This T cell receptor (beta chain) was documented in a study of Ad26.COV2.S vaccination and SARS-CoV-2 variants. Study as a whole: In the COV1001 trial, the donor was in the Ad26.COV2.S arm. Donor got 5x10^10 or 1x10^11 viral particles of Ad26.COV2.S.

Some clones are missing from TCRdb's copy, which holds only in-frame ones; the method was immunoSEQ multiplex PCR. The sample consists of 380,000 or so clones, roughly four fifths of them appearing once. The treatment here: about 20 received Ad26.COV2.S at low or high dose, single or two shots; 5 received placebo; per-sample allocation not given. Samples came from day 63 after the first vaccine or placebo injection. Aged 18-55 years, donor was enrolled in Boston in 2020. Spike of the Wuhan-strain SARS-CoV-2 was expressed by an Ad26 vector, which formed the vaccine. V was pared by 4 bases and J by 4 bases, with 10 bases between. The CDR3 extends over 13 amino acids. Germline V CDR1 and CDR2: LGHDT, YNNKEL (reference sequence).

This receptor was identified in a person aged 18 to 65 who received the Ad26.COV2.S COVID-19 vaccine or a placebo. The rearrangement links TRBV3-1 (or the pseudogene TRBV3-2) to TRBJ2-5; D tentatively fits TRBD1 or TRBD2 (5 bases each). Specimen: peripheral blood, collected in a trial of Ad26.COV2.S vaccine versus placebo. In DNA, the CDR3 is TGTGCCAGCAGCCCCGGGACCTTAGAGACCCAGTACTTC. Translation: CASSPGTLETQYF.